The sequence of this T cell receptor beta chain was determined in a study of graft-versus-host responses after intestinal transplantation. The overall study: The study gave all recipients anti-thymocyte globulin induction, then tacrolimus and steroids for 2 to 3 years. General study results and limits: Ileal or blood samples showed some GvH clones first, and such clones were also found in recipient marrow. Allograft graft-versus-host to host-versus-graft clonal ratios ran high in patients with graft-donor T cell macrochimerism.

Profiled with immunoSEQ multiplex PCR; TCRdb holds only in-frame clones, not every one. The sample lists 11,000 to 15,000 clones; more than 25% were seen once. CDR1 and CDR2 (germline): LGHNA, YSLEER. J was trimmed by 2 bases and V by 0 bases; bases with no gene match: 7. This CDR3 is 19 amino acids long. Irradiated stimulators labeled with violet dye, approximately 200,000 in number, were plated with approximately 200,000 CFSE-labeled responders. Sorted cells were CFSE-low CD3+CD4+ or CD3+CD8+ proliferating responders. This TCR was recovered from a human patient who received an intestinal transplant. Specimen: alloreactive CD8+ T cells from a mixed lymphocyte reaction culture, collected before intestinal transplant. Described subset: CFSE-low proliferating T cells sorted from roughly 6-day pre-transplant mixed lymphocyte reaction (GvH or HvG direction). The rearrangement joins TRBV4-3 to TRBJ2-5, with TRBD2 identical over 15 bases. CDR3 amino acids: CASSQDAGLAGGRQETQYF. The CDR3 coding sequence is TGCGCCAGCAGCCAAGATGCGGGACTAGCGGGGGGCAGACAAGAGACCCAGTACTTC.